The entry that follows covers one T cell receptor beta chain sequence. Germline V CDR1 and CDR2: MRHNA, SNTAGT. The CDR3 has 15 amino acids. The trim removed 11 bases at V and 3 bases at J, leaving 10 bases unmatched. TCRdb keeps only in-frame clones here, not all; method: immunoSEQ multiplex PCR. The sample holds 50,000 to 75,000 clones, roughly 84% seen once. These data originate in a study of OX40 agonist ivuxolimab in advanced cancers. The sequencing used CD4+ or CD8+ T cells sorted from blood, collected in a trial of the OX40 agonist ivuxolimab. This clonotype was obtained from an adult with an advanced solid tumor such as melanoma, head and neck, liver or kidney cancer. The V call is TRBV6-4, the J call TRBJ2-1, with TRBD1 identical over 10 bases. The CDR3 DNA follows: TGTGCCCAGACCCTGGGACAGGGGCTCTACAATGAGCAGTTCTTC. It yields the protein CAQTLGQGLYNEQFF.